Below are 15 T cell receptor beta chains sequenced from a single sample in a study of blood T cell repertoires in COVID-19. The table came from immunoSEQ multiplex PCR; TCRdb's copy has only in-frame clones and leaves some out. The sample has 250,000 to 300,000 clones; around 90% are singletons. Sequencing was done on a sample of PBMCs or T cells enriched from blood (not recorded which). All receptors derive from a woman in her thirties who had recovered from COVID-19.

The chain employs TRBV28 and TRBJ2-1; TRBD2 matches 8 bases. J gave up 7 bases and V 5 bases, and 10 bases lay outside the gene matches. The V gene's germline CDR1 is MDHEN and CDR2 SYDVKM. CDR3 length: 15 amino acids. As DNA, the CDR3 is TGTGCCAGCAGTATTAGCGGGACTACAAGGAATGAGCAGTTCTTC. The encoded protein is CASSISGTTRNEQFF.

This rearrangement joins TRBV10-3 to TRBJ2-1; TRBD1 aligns across 9 bases. Germline loops: CDR1 ENHRY, CDR2 SYGVKD. This CDR3 has 14 amino acids. J lost 7 bases, V lost 9 bases, and 10 bases had no gene match. The CDR3 protein is CAITPGQGGNEQFF. CDR3 nucleotide sequence: TGTGCCATTACTCCGGGACAGGGAGGGAATGAGCAGTTCTTC.

The chain couples TRBV27 to TRBJ2-2, with a weak D call TRBD2 (5 bases). V lost 1 base and J lost 4, with 10 bases in between. The CDR3 length is 15 residues. Germline lookup yields CDR1 MNHEY and CDR2 SMNVEV (reference sequence). The CDR3 nucleotides read TGTGCCAGCAGTTTATTGGCGGGCACCACCGGGGAGCTGTTTTTT. Its translation: CASSLLAGTTGELFF.

The chain couples TRBV27 to TRBJ2-7; 7 nucleotides match TRBD2. This CDR3 region has 14 residues. Germline CDR1 reads MNHEY; CDR2 reads SMNVEV (reference sequence). The V and J ends lost 9 bases and 7 bases, in that order; junction bases with no gene match: 15. The CDR3 DNA reads TGTGCCAGGCCCCACCCGGGGGGATCCGATGAGCAGTACTTC. Translation gives CARPHPGGSDEQYF.

This chain links TRBV27 with TRBJ2-1; D might be TRBD2 (5 bases). The CDR3 extends over 15 amino acids. CDR1 is MNHEY, CDR2 SMNVEV, per germline (reference sequence). Trimming pared 8 bases from V and 0 bases from J, leaving 14 bases between. In nucleotides, the CDR3 is TGTGCCAGCGGGGAGTGGCGTAGCTCCTACAATGAGCAGTTCTTC. Protein product: CASGEWRSSYNEQFF.

The rearrangement links TRBV9 to TRBJ2-3, with 7 bases matching TRBD2. The CDR3 consists of 16 residues. V shed 2 bases and J 3 bases; nucleotides not matched to a gene: 9. Per germline, CDR1 SGDLS and CDR2 YYNGEE. In DNA form, the CDR3 reads TGTGCCAGCAGCGTGTTGGAAGCGGGACCTACAGATACGCAGTATTTT. Translation: CASSVLEAGPTDTQYF.

This clone was seen repeatedly, ten times or more. V and J are TRBV19 and TRBJ2-7; 7 nucleotides align to TRBD1. This CDR3 comprises 14 residues. Per germline, CDR1 LNHDA and CDR2 SQIVND (reference sequence). The V segment lost 5 bases and the J segment 1 base; nucleotides outside the gene matches: 5. CDR3 sequence (DNA): TGTGCCAGTAGTCAAGGACAGGTTTCCTACGAGCAGTACTTC. Its translation: CASSQGQVSYEQYF.

The V call is TRBV24-1, the J call TRBJ2-2; weak D call: TRBD1 (5 bases). The CDR3 sequence is 15 residues long. V was shortened by 6 bases and J by 1 base, with 11 bases between the two germline ends. CDR1 and CDR2 from the germline V gene are KGHDR and SFDVKD. The CDR3 DNA reads as TGTGCCACCAGTTGGACAATCCTGAACACCGGGGAGCTGTTTTTT. Protein: CATSWTILNTGELFF.

This chain connects TRBV27 to TRBJ1-1, with TRBD1 matching 8 bases. Trimming at V came to 7 bases and at J to 4 bases, leaving 5 bases not matched to a gene. CDR3 length: 13 amino acids. Germline lookup yields CDR1 MNHEY and CDR2 SMNVEV (reference sequence). In DNA, the CDR3 is TGTGCCAGCAAGCCTACAGGGGGCACTGAAGCTTTCTTT. This encodes CASKPTGGTEAFF.

This clone appeared a few times. V usage is TRBV28 and J usage is TRBJ2-7; 13 bases are a match to TRBD2. Germline CDR1 is MDHEN and CDR2 is SYDVKM. V dropped 7 bases and J dropped 9; count of bases not matched to a gene: 15. The CDR3 is made up of 16 amino acids. The CDR3 DNA reads TGTGCCAGCATCGCCGGGATCGGACTAGCGGGAGAAGGGCAGTACTTC. Translation gives CASIAGIGLAGEGQYF. The whole variable domain, remainder taken from reference TRBV28 and TRBJ2-7, is DVKVTQSSRYLVKRTGEKVFLECVQDMDHENMFWYRQDPGLGLRLIYFSYDVKMKEKGDIPEGYSVSREKKERFSLILESASTNQTSMYLCASIAGIGLAGEGQYFGPGTRLTVT.

The CDR3 nucleotides read TGTGCCAGCAGTGACACTACTCAGAATGAAGGCTACACCTTC. Its translation: CASSDTTQNEGYTF. The chain links TRBV6-1 to TRBJ1-2; D is unclear. The CDR3 loop spans 14 amino acids. Per germline, CDR1 MNHNS and CDR2 SASEGT. Trimming took off 3 bases at V and 8 bases at J, with 16 bases between the two ends.

The V gene is TRBV7-2, the J gene TRBJ1-2; D possibly corresponds to TRBD1 (5 bases). The CDR3 runs 15 residues. The V and J ends lost 5 bases and 4 bases respectively, with 17 bases between them. Looked up from germline, CDR1 is SGHTA and CDR2 is FQGNSA. The CDR3 reads CASSLRPSGAYGYTF. The CDR3 coding sequence is TGTGCCAGCAGCCTACGTCCGTCTGGGGCCTATGGCTACACCTTC.

V gene TRBV5-1 combines with J gene TRBJ2-7; possible D gene TRBD1, 5 bases. This CDR3 has 15 residues. V was clipped by 1 base and J by 5 bases, with 16 bases between them. Germline V lookup: CDR1 SGHRS, CDR2 YFSETQ. CDR3 bases: TGCGCCAGCAGCTTGTATGTCAGGGAAGAAAACGAGCAGTACTTC. Residues: CASSLYVREENEQYF.

The chain links TRBV9 to TRBJ1-2; D perhaps matches TRBD1 (6 bases). From germline, CDR1 is SGDLS and CDR2 YYNGEE. Trimming removed 3 bases from V and 8 bases from J, with 14 bases in between. This CDR3 spans 13 amino acids. The chain's CDR3 is CASSAPLGAGYTF. The CDR3 DNA is TGTGCCAGCAGCGCCCCCCTGGGGGCAGGCTACACCTTC.

The chain carries TRBV7-9 and TRBJ2-5; maybe TRBD2 (5 bases). Germline values: CDR1 SEHNR, CDR2 FQNEAQ (reference sequence). The CDR3 is made up of 12 amino acids. Trimming left V 4 bases short and J 7 bases short, with 10 bases between. The CDR3 spells CASSSEGRTQYF. The CDR3 nucleotides are TGTGCCAGCAGCTCCGAGGGCAGGACCCAGTACTTC.